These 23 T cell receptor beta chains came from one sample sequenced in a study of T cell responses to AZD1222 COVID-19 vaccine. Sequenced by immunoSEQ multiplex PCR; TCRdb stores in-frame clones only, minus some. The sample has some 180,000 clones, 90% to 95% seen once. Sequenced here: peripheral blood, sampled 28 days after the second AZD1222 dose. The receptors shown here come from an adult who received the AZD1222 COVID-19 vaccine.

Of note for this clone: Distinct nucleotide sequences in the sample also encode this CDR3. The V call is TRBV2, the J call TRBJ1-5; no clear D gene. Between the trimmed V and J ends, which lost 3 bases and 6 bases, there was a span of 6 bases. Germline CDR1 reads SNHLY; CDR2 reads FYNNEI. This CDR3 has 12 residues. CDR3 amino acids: CASSELSQPQHF. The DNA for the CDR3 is TGTGCCAGCAGTGAGTTAAGTCAGCCCCAGCATTTT. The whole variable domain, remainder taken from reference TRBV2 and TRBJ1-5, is EPEVTQTPSHQVTQMGQEVILRCVPISNHLYFYWYRQILGQKVEFLVSFYNNEISEKSEIFDDQFSVERPDGSNFTLKIRSTKLEDSAMYFCASSELSQPQHFGDGTRLSIL.

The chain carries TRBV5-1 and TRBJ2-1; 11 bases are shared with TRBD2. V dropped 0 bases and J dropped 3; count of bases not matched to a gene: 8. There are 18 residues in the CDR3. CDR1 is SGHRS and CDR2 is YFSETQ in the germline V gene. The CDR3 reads CASSLAHSGGAHYNEQFF. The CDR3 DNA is TGCGCCAGCAGCTTGGCGCATAGCGGGGGGGCACACTACAATGAGCAGTTCTTC.

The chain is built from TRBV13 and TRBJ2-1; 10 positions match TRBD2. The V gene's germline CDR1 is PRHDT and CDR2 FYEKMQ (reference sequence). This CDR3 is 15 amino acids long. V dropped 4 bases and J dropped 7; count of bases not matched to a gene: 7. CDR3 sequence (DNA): TGTGCCAGCAGCTCTGGGCTAGCGGGAGAAAATGAGCAGTTCTTC. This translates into CASSSGLAGENEQFF.

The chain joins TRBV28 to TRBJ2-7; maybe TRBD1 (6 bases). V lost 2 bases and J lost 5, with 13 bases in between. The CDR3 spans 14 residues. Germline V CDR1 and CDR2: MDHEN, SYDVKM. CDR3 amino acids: CASSLTGTLHEQYF. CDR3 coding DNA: TGTGCCAGCAGTTTAACCGGGACACTCCACGAGCAGTACTTC.

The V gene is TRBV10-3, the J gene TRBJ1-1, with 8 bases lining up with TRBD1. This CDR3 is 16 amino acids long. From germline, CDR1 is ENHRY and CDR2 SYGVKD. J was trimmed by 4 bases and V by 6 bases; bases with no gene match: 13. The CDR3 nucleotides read TGTGCCATCAGGAAACAGGGGGACGGATGGGGCACTGAAGCTTTCTTT. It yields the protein CAIRKQGDGWGTEAFF.

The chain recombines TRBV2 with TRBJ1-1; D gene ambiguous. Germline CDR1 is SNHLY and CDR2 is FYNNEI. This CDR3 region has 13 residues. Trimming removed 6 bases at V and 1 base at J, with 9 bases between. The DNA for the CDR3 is TGTGCCAGCAGGATGAGACCGAACACTGAAGCTTTCTTT. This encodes CASRMRPNTEAFF.

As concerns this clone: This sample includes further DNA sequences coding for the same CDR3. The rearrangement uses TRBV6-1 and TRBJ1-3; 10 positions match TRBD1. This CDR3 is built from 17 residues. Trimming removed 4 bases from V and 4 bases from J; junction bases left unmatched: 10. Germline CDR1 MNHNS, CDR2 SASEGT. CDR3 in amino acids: CASSARDRGSFGNTIYF. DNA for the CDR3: TGTGCCAGCAGTGCCCGGGACAGGGGATCATTCGGAAACACCATATATTTT.

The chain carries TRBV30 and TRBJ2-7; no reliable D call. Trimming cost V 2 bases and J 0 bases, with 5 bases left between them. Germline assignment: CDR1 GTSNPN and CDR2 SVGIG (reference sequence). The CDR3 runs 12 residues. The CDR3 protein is CAWSSDSYEQYF. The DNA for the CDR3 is TGTGCCTGGAGTAGCGACTCCTACGAGCAGTACTTC.

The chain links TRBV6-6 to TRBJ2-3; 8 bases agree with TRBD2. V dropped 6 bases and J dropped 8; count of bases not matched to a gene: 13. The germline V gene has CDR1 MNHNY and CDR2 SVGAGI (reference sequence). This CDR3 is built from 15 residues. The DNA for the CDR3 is TGTGCCAGCAGGCCTACTAGCGGAGACCAAGGTACGCAGTATTTT. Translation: CASRPTSGDQGTQYF.

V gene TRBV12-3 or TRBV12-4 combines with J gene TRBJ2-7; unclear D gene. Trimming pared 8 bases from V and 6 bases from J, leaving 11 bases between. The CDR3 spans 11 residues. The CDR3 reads CASGSRGEQYF. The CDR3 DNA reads TGTGCCAGCGGCTCACGTGGCGAGCAGTACTTC.

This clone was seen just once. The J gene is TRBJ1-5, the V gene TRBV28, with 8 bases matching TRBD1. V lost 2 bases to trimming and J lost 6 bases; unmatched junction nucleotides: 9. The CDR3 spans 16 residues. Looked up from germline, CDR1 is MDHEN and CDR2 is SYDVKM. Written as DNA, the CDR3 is TGTGCCAGCAGTTTAAACCCCCCGACAGGGGTTCAGCCCCAGCATTTT. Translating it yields CASSLNPPTGVQPQHF.

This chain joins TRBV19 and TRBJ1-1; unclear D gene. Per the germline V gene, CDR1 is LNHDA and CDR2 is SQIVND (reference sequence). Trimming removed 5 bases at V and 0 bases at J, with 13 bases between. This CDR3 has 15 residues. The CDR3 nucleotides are TGTGCCAGTAGTTCCAACTTCAATTTGAACACTGAAGCTTTCTTT. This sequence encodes CASSSNFNLNTEAFF. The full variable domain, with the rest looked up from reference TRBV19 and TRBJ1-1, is DGGITQSPKYLFRKEGQNVTLSCEQNLNHDAMYWYRQDPGQGLRLIYYSQIVNDFQKGDIAEGYSVSREKKESFPLTVTSAQKNPTAFYLCASSSNFNLNTEAFFGQGTRLTVV.

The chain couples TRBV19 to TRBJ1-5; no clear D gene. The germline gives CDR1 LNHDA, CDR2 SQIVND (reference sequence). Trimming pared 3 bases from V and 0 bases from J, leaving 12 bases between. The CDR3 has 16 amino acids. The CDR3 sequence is CASSIVRSYSNQPQHF. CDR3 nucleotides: TGTGCCAGTAGTATCGTAAGGTCTTATAGCAATCAGCCCCAGCATTTT.

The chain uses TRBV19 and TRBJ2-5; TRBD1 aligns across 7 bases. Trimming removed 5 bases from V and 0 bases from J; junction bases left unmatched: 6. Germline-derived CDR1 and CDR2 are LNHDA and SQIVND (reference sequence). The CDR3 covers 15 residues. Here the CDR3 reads CASSLWTGDQETQYF. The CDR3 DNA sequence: TGTGCCAGTAGTCTTTGGACAGGCGACCAAGAGACCCAGTACTTC.

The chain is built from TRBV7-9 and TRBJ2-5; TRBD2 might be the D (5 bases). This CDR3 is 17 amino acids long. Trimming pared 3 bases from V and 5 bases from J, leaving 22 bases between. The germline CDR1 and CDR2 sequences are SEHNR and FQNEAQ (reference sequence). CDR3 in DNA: TGTGCCAGCAGCTTCCCGTCCTGGGTAGGGAGTGGTGAGACCCAGTACTTC. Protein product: CASSFPSWVGSGETQYF.

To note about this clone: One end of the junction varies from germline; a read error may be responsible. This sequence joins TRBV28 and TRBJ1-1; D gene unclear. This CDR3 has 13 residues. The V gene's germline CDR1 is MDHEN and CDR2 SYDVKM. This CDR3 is CATSYMGNTEAFF. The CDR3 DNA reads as TGTGCCACCAGTTATATGGGGAACACTGAAGCTTTCTTT.

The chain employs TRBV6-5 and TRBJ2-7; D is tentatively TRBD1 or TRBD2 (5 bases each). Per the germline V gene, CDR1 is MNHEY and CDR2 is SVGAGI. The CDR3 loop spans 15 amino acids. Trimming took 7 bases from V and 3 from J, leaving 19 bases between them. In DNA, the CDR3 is TGTGCCAGCAAACGATGGGACGGCTCAATCTACGAGCAGTACTTC. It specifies CASKRWDGSIYEQYF.

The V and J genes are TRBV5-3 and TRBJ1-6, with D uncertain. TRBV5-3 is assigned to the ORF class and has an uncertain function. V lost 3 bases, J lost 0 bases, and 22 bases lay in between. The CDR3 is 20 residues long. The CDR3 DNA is TGTGCCAGAAGCTGTGGCGGGCCGTTTCGGAGGAGCTCCTATAATTCACCCCTCCACTTT. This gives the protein CARSCGGPFRRSSYNSPLHF.

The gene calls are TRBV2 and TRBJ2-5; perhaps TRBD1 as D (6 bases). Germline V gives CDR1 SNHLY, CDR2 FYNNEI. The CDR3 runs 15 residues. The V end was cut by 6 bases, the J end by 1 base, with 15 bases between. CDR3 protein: CASRGTSTGQETQYF. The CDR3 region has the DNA TGTGCCAGCAGAGGGACATCCACTGGCCAAGAGACCCAGTACTTC.

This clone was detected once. CDR3 bases: TGTGCCAGTAGTATAACCATAGGCACTGAAGCTTTCTTT. This translates into CASSITIGTEAFF. V and J are TRBV19 and TRBJ1-1; D gene ambiguous. V shed 2 bases and J shed 4 bases, with 8 bases lying between them. The CDR3 contains 13 residues. CDR1 is LNHDA and CDR2 is SQIVND in the germline V gene (reference sequence).

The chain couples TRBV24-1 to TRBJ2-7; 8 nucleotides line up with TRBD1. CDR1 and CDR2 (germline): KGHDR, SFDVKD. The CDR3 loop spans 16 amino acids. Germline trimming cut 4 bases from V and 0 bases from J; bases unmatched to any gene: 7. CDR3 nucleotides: TGTGCCACCAGTGACCGGACAGGGTTGATCTCCTACGAGCAGTACTTC. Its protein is CATSDRTGLISYEQYF.

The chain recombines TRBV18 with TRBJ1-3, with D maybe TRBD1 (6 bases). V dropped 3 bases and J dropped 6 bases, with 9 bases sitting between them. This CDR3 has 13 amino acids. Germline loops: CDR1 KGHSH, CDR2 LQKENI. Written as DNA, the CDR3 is TGTGCCAGCTCACCCGGGACAAAAAACACCATATATTTT. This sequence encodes CASSPGTKNTIYF.

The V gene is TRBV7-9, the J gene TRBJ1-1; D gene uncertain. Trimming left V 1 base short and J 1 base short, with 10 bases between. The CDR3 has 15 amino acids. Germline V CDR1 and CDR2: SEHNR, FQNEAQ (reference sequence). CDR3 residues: CASSLDTDRNTEAFF. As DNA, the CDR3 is TGTGCCAGCAGCTTAGACACAGATCGGAACACTGAAGCTTTCTTT.